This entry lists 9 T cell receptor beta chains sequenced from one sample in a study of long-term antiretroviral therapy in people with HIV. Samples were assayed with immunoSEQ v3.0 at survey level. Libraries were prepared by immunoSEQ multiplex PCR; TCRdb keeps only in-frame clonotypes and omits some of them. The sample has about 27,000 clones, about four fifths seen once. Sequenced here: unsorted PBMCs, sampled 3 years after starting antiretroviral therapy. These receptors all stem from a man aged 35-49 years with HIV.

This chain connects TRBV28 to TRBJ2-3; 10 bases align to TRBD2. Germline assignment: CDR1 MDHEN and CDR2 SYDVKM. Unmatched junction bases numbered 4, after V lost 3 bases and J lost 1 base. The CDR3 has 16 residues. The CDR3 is CASSFQREGGTDTQYF. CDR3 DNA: TGTGCCAGCAGTTTTCAGCGGGAGGGCGGCACAGATACGCAGTATTTT.

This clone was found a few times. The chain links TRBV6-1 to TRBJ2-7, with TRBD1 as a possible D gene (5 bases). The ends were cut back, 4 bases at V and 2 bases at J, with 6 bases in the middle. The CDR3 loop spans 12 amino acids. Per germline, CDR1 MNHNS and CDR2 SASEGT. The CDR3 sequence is CASSATAYEQYF. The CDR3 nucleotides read TGTGCCAGCAGTGCGACAGCCTACGAGCAGTACTTC.

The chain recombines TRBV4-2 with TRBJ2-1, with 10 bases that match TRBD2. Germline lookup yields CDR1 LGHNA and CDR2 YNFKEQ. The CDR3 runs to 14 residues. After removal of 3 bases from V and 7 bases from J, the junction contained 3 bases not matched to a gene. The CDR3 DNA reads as TGTGCCAGCAGCCACAGTAGCGGGAGGAATGAGCAGTTCTTC. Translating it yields CASSHSSGRNEQFF.

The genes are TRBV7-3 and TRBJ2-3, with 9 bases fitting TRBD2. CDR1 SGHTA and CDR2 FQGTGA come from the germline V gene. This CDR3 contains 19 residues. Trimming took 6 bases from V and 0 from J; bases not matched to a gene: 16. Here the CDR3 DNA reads TGTGCCAGCAGTAAAGGAATTAGCGGGGGAAAAACTAGCACAGATACGCAGTATTTT. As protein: CASSKGISGGKTSTDTQYF.

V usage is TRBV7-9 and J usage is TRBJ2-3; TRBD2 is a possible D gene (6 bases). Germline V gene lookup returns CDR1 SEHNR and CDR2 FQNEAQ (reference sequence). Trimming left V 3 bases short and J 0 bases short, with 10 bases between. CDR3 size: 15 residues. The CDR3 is CASSFYGGSTDTQYF. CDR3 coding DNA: TGTGCCAGCAGCTTTTACGGGGGAAGCACAGATACGCAGTATTTT.

This CDR3 reads CASSVWDRVYEQYF. The CDR3, as DNA: TGTGCCAGCAGCGTCTGGGACAGGGTCTACGAGCAGTACTTC. The V and J genes are TRBV5-6 and TRBJ2-7; TRBD1 matches 9 bases. The CDR3 extends over 14 amino acids. Germline values: CDR1 SGHDT, CDR2 YYEEEE. J lost 3 bases, V lost 4 bases, and 5 bases had no gene match.

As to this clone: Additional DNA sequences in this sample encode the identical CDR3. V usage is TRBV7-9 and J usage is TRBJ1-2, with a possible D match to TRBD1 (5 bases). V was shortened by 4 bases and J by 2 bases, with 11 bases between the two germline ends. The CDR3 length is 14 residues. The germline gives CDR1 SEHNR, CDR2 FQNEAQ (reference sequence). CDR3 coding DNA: TGTGCCAGCAGCTCTTTGACAGAAAACTATGGCTACACCTTC. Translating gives CASSSLTENYGYTF.

CDR3 region: CASSNPAETGANVLTF. CDR3 DNA sequence: TGTGCCAGCAGCAATCCGGCCGAGACTGGGGCCAACGTCCTGACTTTC. The chain has TRBV7-8 and TRBJ2-6; no reliable D call. V was trimmed by 5 bases and J by 2 bases, leaving 13 bases between them. This CDR3 has 16 residues. Looked up from germline, CDR1 is SGHVS and CDR2 is FQNEAQ.

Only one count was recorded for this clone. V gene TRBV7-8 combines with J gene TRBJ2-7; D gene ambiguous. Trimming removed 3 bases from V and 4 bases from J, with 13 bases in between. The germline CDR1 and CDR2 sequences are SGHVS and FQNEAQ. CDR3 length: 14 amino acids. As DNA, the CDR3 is TGTGCCAGCAGCTTGGACCACTCAACATACGAGCAGTACTTC. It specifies CASSLDHSTYEQYF.